The entry that follows covers one T cell receptor (beta chain) sequence. In germline, CDR1 is SGHRS, CDR2 YFSETQ. J was trimmed by 8 bases and V by 0 bases; bases with no gene match: 4. The CDR3 has 14 residues. Produced via immunoSEQ multiplex PCR; TCRdb's table is partial and in-frame only. Of 200,000 to 300,000 clones listed, 70% to 90% are singletons. This record belongs to a study of cytomegalovirus exposure and HLA in healthy donors. The TCR sequence derives from a woman aged 30 to 39 in good health and CMV-seropositive. The chain carries TRBV5-1 and TRBJ1-2; 10 bases line up with TRBD1. Sequenced sample: PBMCs. The chain's CDR3 is CASSLEDRGRGYTF. Written as DNA, the CDR3 is TGCGCCAGCAGCTTGGAAGACAGGGGGCGAGGCTACACCTTC.